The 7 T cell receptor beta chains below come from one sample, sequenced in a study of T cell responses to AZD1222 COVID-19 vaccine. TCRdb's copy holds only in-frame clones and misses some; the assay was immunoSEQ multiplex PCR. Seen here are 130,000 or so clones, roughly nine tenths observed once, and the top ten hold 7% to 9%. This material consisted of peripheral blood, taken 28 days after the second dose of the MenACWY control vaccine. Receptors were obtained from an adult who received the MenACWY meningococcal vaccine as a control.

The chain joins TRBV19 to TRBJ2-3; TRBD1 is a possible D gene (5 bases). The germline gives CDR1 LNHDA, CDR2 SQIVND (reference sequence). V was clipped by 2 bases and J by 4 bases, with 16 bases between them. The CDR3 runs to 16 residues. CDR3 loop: CASSIYIGATADTQYF. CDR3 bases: TGTGCCAGTAGTATATACATAGGGGCCACCGCAGATACGCAGTATTTT.

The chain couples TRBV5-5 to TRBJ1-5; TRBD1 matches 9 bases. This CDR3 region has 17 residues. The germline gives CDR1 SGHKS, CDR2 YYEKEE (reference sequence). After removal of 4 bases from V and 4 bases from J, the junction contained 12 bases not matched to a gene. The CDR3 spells CASSNPGQGIGNQPQHF. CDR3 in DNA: TGTGCCAGCAGCAACCCGGGACAGGGTATAGGGAATCAGCCCCAGCATTTT.

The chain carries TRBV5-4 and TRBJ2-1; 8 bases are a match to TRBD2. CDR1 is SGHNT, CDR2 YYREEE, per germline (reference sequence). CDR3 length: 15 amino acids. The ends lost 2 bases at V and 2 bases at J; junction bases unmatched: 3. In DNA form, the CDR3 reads TGTGCCAGCAGCTTCGGGCGGGAGGCCTACAATGAGCAGTTCTTC. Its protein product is CASSFGREAYNEQFF.

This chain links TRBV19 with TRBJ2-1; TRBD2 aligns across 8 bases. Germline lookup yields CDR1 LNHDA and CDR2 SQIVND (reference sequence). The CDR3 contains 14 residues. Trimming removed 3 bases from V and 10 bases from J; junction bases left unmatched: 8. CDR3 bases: TGTGCCAGTAGTATGAGCGGGAGCGCCGGCGAGCAGTTCTTC. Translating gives CASSMSGSAGEQFF. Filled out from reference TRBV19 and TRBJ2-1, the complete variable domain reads DGGITQSPKYLFRKEGQNVTLSCEQNLNHDAMYWYRQDPGQGLRLIYYSQIVNDFQKGDIAEGYSVSREKKESFPLTVTSAQKNPTAFYLCASSMSGSAGEQFFGPGTRLTVL.

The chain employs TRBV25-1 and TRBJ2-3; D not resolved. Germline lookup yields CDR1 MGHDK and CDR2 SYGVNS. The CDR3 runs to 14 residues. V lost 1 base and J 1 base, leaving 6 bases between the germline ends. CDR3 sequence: CASSELSGTDTQYF. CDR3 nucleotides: TGTGCCAGCAGTGAATTAAGCGGCACAGATACGCAGTATTTT.

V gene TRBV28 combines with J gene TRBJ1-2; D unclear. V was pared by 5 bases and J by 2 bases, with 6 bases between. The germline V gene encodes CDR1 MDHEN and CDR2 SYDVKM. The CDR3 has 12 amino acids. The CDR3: CASSINNYGYTF. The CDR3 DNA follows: TGTGCCAGCAGTATAAACAACTATGGCTACACCTTC.

As DNA, the CDR3 is TGTGCCAGTAGTATAGACGGCCTGACAGGGGGTCATTCACCCCTCCACTTT. Translated, it gives CASSIDGLTGGHSPLHF. V usage is TRBV19 and J usage is TRBJ1-6, with 9 bases lining up with TRBD1. Germline CDR1 reads LNHDA; CDR2 reads SQIVND (reference sequence). The CDR3 runs 17 residues. V dropped 0 bases and J dropped 8; count of bases not matched to a gene: 8.